The table lists the clone carrying this T cell receptor beta chain with a few counts. The antigen remains unidentified. The sample originates from a study of cytomegalovirus exposure and HLA in healthy donors. V dropped 3 bases and J dropped 6 bases, with 15 bases sitting between them. The germline V gene has CDR1 LNHDA and CDR2 SQIVND (reference sequence). CDR3 length: 15 amino acids. Overall study findings and caveats: Being productive about 87% or about 30% of the time was typical of most TCR beta V segments in an earlier analysis. There were some V segments, including TRBV6-2 and TRBV6-3, excluded as indistinguishable. Relative to equally common others, HLA-associated TCR beta chains showed greater clonal expansion in a later analysis. Most TCR sequences showed up rarely, but some public TCRs showed up in many donors.

Vbeta (60) and Jbeta (13) primers were used in the PCR. This table comes from immunoSEQ multiplex PCR, and its TCRdb copy is limited to in-frame clones, with some not included. The sample records about 130,000 clones, around 78% being singletons. The chain joins TRBV19 to TRBJ1-5; unclear D gene. The sequencing input was PBMCs. This receptor was identified in a man between 40 and 49 years old in good health and CMV-seronegative. Here the CDR3 reads CASSIDTVIGQPQHF. CDR3 nucleotides: TGTGCCAGTAGTATCGACACCGTTATTGGTCAGCCCCAGCATTTT.